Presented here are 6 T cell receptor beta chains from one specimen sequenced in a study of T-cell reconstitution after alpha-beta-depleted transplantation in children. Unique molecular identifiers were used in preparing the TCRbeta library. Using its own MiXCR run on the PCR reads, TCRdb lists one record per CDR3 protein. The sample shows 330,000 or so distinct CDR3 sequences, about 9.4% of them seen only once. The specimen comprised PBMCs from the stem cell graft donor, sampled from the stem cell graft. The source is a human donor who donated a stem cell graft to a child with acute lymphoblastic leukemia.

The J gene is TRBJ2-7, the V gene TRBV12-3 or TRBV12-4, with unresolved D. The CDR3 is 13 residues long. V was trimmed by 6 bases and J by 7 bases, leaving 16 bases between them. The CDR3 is CASSPNPSGEQYF. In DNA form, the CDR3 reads TGTGCCAGCAGCCCGAACCCATCGGGTGAGCAGTACTTC.

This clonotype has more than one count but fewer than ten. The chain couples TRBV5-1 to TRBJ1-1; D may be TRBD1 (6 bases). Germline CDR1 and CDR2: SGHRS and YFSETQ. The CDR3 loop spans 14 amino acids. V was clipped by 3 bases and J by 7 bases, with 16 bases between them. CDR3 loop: CASSWGGPGVEAFF. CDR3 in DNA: TGCGCCAGCAGCTGGGGGGGGCCAGGGGTTGAAGCTTTCTTT.

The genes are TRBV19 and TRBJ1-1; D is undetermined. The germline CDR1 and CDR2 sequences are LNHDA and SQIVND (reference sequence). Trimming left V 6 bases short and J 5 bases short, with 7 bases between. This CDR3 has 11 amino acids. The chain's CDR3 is CASRIRTEAFF. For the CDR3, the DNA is TGTGCCAGTAGGATAAGGACTGAAGCTTTCTTT.

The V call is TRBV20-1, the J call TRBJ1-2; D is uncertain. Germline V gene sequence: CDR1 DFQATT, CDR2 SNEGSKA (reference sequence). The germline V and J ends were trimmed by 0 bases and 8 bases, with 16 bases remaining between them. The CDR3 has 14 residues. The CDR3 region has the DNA TGCAGTGCTAGAGATAGCGTGCGAGGGCGGGGCTACACCTTC. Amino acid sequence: CSARDSVRGRGYTF.

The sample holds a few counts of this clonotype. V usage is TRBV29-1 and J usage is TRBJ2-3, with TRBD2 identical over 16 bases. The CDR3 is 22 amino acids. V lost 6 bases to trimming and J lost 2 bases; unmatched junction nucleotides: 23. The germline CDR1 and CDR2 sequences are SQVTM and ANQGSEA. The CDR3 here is CSVVVFGPGLAGGPAFTDTQYF. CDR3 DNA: TGCAGCGTCGTGGTCTTCGGACCGGGACTAGCGGGAGGGCCAGCATTCACAGATACGCAGTATTTT.

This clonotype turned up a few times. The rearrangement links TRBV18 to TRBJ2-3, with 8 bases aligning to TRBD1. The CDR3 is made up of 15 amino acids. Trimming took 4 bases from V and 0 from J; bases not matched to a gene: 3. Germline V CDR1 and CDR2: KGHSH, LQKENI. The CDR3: CASSRTGLSTDTQYF. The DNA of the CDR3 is TGTGCCAGCTCACGGACAGGGCTTAGCACAGATACGCAGTATTTT.